Each of the 29 T cell receptor beta chains below was sequenced from the same sample in a study of graft-versus-host responses after intestinal transplantation (dated by TCRdb to the early 2020s). Libraries were built with the immunoSEQ multiplex PCR assay. The table was pulled from immuneACCESS by TCRdb, which kept in-frame rearrangements only. Such tables lose some clones; where checked, under half of the loss comes from unresolved V genes, and the rest has no known cause. The sample data list roughly 50,000 clones, and about 89% of these were observed just once. The ten largest account for roughly 5.5% of the sample. Sample: PBMCs, taken roughly 680 days after intestinal transplant. Receptors originate from a human patient who received an intestinal transplant, so some T cells may come from the graft donor.

The V gene is TRBV7-3, the J gene TRBJ2-4; D might be TRBD1 (6 bases). The CDR3 totals 13 residues. V was clipped by 4 bases and J by 8 bases, with 12 bases between them. CDR1 is SGHTA, CDR2 FQGTGA, per germline. The CDR3 spells CASSSTKGDIQYF. The CDR3 coding sequence is TGTGCCAGCAGCTCCACCAAGGGGGACATTCAGTACTTC.

The chain has TRBV7-8 and TRBJ1-6, with D tentatively TRBD1 (5 bases). Germline V gene data show CDR1 as SGHVS and CDR2 as FQNEAQ. Trimming cost V 3 bases and J 10 bases, with 22 bases left between them. This CDR3 has 17 amino acids. Here the CDR3 reads CASSLENRFLGQSPLHF. As DNA, the CDR3 is TGTGCCAGCAGCTTGGAGAACAGGTTTTTAGGGCAATCACCCCTCCACTTT.

This chain joins TRBV19 and TRBJ1-3, with a possible D match to TRBD1 (5 bases). CDR1 LNHDA and CDR2 SQIVND come from the germline V gene (reference sequence). This CDR3 region has 16 residues. V shed 6 bases and J shed 0 bases, with 15 bases lying between them. The CDR3 protein is CASSISGRASGNTIYF. CDR3 sequence (DNA): TGTGCCAGTAGCATCTCGGGCAGGGCCTCTGGAAACACCATATATTTT.

The V call is TRBV6-5, the J call TRBJ2-5; perhaps D is TRBD1 or TRBD2 (6 bases each). CDR1 is MNHEY, CDR2 SVGAGI, per germline. The V gene lost 5 bases and the J gene lost 5 bases, with 15 bases spanning the gap. The CDR3 spans 14 residues. The CDR3 protein is CASSSRGEGETQYF. DNA of the CDR3: TGTGCCAGCAGTAGTAGGGGGGAAGGTGAGACCCAGTACTTC.

V gene TRBV25-1 combines with J gene TRBJ2-7; D is perhaps TRBD2 (6 bases). Trimming pared 1 base from V and 2 bases from J, leaving 15 bases between. This CDR3 is 16 amino acids long. Germline CDR1 and CDR2: MGHDK and SYGVNS. The CDR3 DNA reads TGTGCCAGCAGTGAATTAGGGAGGACCAAGACCTACGAGCAGTACTTC. Protein sequence: CASSELGRTKTYEQYF.

This clone was found once. V is TRBV5-5 and J is TRBJ1-1; D remains unclear. CDR3 length equals 13 residues. With 0 bases removed from V and 3 bases from J, the gap between germline ends came to 6 bases. Germline CDR1 and CDR2: SGHKS and YYEKEE (reference sequence). CDR3 nucleotides: TGTGCCAGCAGCTTGGCGCTCTACACTGAAGCTTTCTTT. This translates into CASSLALYTEAFF.

The chain joins TRBV7-9 to TRBJ2-1, with a tentative D call TRBD2 (7 bases). Between the trimmed V and J ends, which lost 8 bases and 3 bases, there was a span of 23 bases. This CDR3 is built from 17 residues. The V gene's germline CDR1 is SEHNR and CDR2 FQNEAQ (reference sequence). The CDR3, as DNA: TGTGCCAGCCGAGGTGGGGGGGCCGCCAATCACTACAATGAGCAGTTCTTC. Protein sequence: CASRGGGAANHYNEQFF.

This chain joins TRBV19 and TRBJ2-5; a weak D match, TRBD2 (6 bases). From germline, CDR1 is LNHDA and CDR2 SQIVND (reference sequence). V shed 5 bases and J shed 1 base, with 14 bases lying between them. The length of the CDR3 is 15 residues. CDR3: CASSGGFGLQETQYF. The CDR3 DNA follows: TGTGCCAGTAGTGGGGGGTTTGGTCTCCAAGAGACCCAGTACTTC. Using reference TRBV19 and TRBJ2-5 for the parts outside the CDR3, the full variable domain is DGGITQSPKYLFRKEGQNVTLSCEQNLNHDAMYWYRQDPGQGLRLIYYSQIVNDFQKGDIAEGYSVSREKKESFPLTVTSAQKNPTAFYLCASSGGFGLQETQYFGPGTRLLVL.

The CDR3 spells CASNPRGGNEQYF. The CDR3 DNA sequence: TGTGCCAGCAACCCAAGGGGAGGAAACGAGCAGTACTTC. The V and J genes are TRBV6-5 and TRBJ2-5; D may be TRBD2 (6 bases). The closer fit of TRBJ2-7 to the DNA end suggests the J call may be wrong. The CDR3 consists of 13 residues. In germline, CDR1 is MNHEY, CDR2 SVGAGI.

The chain employs TRBV5-1 and TRBJ2-7, with D tentatively TRBD2 (7 bases). This CDR3 is 16 amino acids long. The V and J ends lost 4 bases and 0 bases respectively, with 17 bases between them. Germline CDR1 is SGHRS and CDR2 is YFSETQ. The CDR3 sequence is CASSPRGGSSSYEQYF. DNA of the CDR3: TGCGCCAGCAGCCCGAGGGGGGGCTCATCCTCCTACGAGCAGTACTTC.

The chain combines TRBV9 with TRBJ2-3; tentatively, D is TRBD2 (6 bases). The V and J ends lost 7 bases and 0 bases respectively, with 6 bases between them. This CDR3 has 12 residues. Germline-derived CDR1 and CDR2 are SGDLS and YYNGEE. CDR3 in amino acids: CASGGSTDTQYF. CDR3 bases: TGTGCCAGCGGGGGGAGCACAGATACGCAGTATTTT. The whole variable domain, remainder taken from reference TRBV9 and TRBJ2-3, is DSGVTQTPKHLITATGQRVTLRCSPRSGDLSVYWYQQSLDQGLQFLIQYYNGEERAKGNILERFSAQQFPDLHSELNLSSLELGDSALYFCASGGSTDTQYFGPGTRLTVL.

The CDR3 DNA reads TGCGCCAGAAAACAGGGAAAACATGGCTACACCTTC. Translation: CARKQGKHGYTF. This chain joins TRBV10-1 and TRBJ1-2; maybe TRBD1 (6 bases). The germline V gene encodes CDR1 WNHNN and CDR2 SYGVQD (reference sequence). V lost 9 bases, J lost 6 bases, and 14 bases lay in between. The CDR3 sequence is 12 residues long.

The table lists this clone with a count of one. The V call is TRBV9, the J call TRBJ2-5, with D possibly matching TRBD2 (7 bases). Between the trimmed V and J ends, which lost 3 bases and 4 bases, there was a span of 13 bases. The germline CDR1 and CDR2 sequences are SGDLS and YYNGEE. The CDR3 contains 14 residues. CDR3: CASSARGAGETQYF. The CDR3, as DNA: TGTGCCAGCAGCGCCCGGGGGGCCGGAGAGACCCAGTACTTC.

The V gene is TRBV10-3, the J gene TRBJ1-2, with no clear D. The germline V gene encodes CDR1 ENHRY and CDR2 SYGVKD. Trimming shortened V by 2 bases and J by 8 bases, and 12 bases separated the two germline ends. The CDR3 has 13 amino acids. The CDR3: CAISERSVGGYTF. The CDR3 DNA reads TGTGCCATCAGTGAGAGGTCGGTCGGCGGCTACACCTTC.

The gene calls are TRBV5-1 and TRBJ2-7; 8 bases map to TRBD1. Germline CDR1 and CDR2: SGHRS and YFSETQ. This CDR3 is built from 14 residues. J was trimmed by 3 bases and V by 3 bases; bases with no gene match: 5. CDR3 coding DNA: TGCGCCAGCAGCTCGACAGGGGTACTCTACGAGCAGTACTTC. Translating it yields CASSSTGVLYEQYF.

This clone was seen a single time. The gene calls are TRBV19 and TRBJ1-6; D ambiguous. Trimming pared 0 bases from V and 7 bases from J, leaving 13 bases between. The CDR3 is made up of 16 amino acids. Germline values: CDR1 LNHDA, CDR2 SQIVND (reference sequence). This chain's CDR3 is CASSIDQWVRNSPLHF. CDR3 in DNA: TGTGCCAGTAGTATAGATCAGTGGGTTAGGAATTCACCCCTCCACTTT.

The table lists this clone with a count of one. The chain couples TRBV30 to TRBJ1-1; 7 positions agree with TRBD1. The CDR3 runs to 13 residues. The J segment lost 4 bases and the V segment lost 3 bases, leaving 5 bases of the junction unmatched. Germline CDR1 and CDR2: GTSNPN and SVGIG (reference sequence). CDR3 amino acids: CAWSPSGGTEAFF. The CDR3 region has the DNA TGTGCCTGGAGCCCTTCAGGGGGCACTGAAGCTTTCTTT. Variable domain in full (rest from reference TRBV30 and TRBJ1-1): SQTIHQWPATLVQPVGSPLSLECTVEGTSNPNLYWYRQAAGRGLQLLFYSVGIGQISSEVPQNLSASRPQDRQFILSSKKLLLSDSGFYLCAWSPSGGTEAFFGQGTRLTVV.

This chain connects TRBV7-2 to TRBJ2-7, with D unclear. This CDR3 is 11 amino acids long. CDR1 SGHTA and CDR2 FQGNSA come from the germline V gene. Deletions cut 3 bases from V and 6 bases from J, with 6 bases between. The CDR3 here is CASSFHLEQYF. The CDR3 nucleotides read TGTGCCAGCAGCTTCCATCTCGAGCAGTACTTC.

V usage is TRBV19 and J usage is TRBJ2-7, with D perhaps matching TRBD1 (6 bases). The CDR3 loop spans 15 amino acids. CDR1 is LNHDA, CDR2 SQIVND, per germline (reference sequence). V was shortened by 3 bases and J by 4 bases, with 16 bases between the two germline ends. The CDR3 sequence: CASSIGTLPAYEQYF. The DNA of the CDR3 is TGTGCCAGTAGTATCGGGACATTGCCTGCGTACGAGCAGTACTTC.

The chain has TRBV19 and TRBJ1-1; a possible D gene is TRBD1 (5 bases). CDR3 length: 13 residues. The germline CDR1 and CDR2 sequences are LNHDA and SQIVND (reference sequence). The ends were cut back, 5 bases at V and 1 base at J, with 8 bases in the middle. The CDR3 spells CASSAGGNTEAFF. In DNA, the CDR3 is TGTGCCAGTAGTGCGGGGGGGAACACTGAAGCTTTCTTT.

The V call is TRBV6-6, the J call TRBJ1-6, with D possibly being TRBD1 (5 bases). The CDR3 length is 15 residues. Germline CDR1 and CDR2: MNHNY and SVGAGI (reference sequence). V was clipped by 6 bases and J by 4 bases, with 13 bases between them. The CDR3 coding sequence is TGTGCCAGCAGGAAGGAGGGGTCATATAATTCACCCCTCCACTTT. Amino acid sequence: CASRKEGSYNSPLHF.

This sequence joins TRBV9 and TRBJ1-2, with 7 bases aligning to TRBD1. CDR1 and CDR2 from the germline V gene are SGDLS and YYNGEE. The CDR3 has 14 amino acids. Trimming removed 3 bases from V and 3 bases from J; junction bases left unmatched: 5. CDR3 nucleotide sequence: TGTGCCAGCAGCGGCAGGGACAGCGACTATGGCTACACCTTC. This gives the protein CASSGRDSDYGYTF.

V gene TRBV4-1 combines with J gene TRBJ2-1; TRBD2 aligns across 8 bases. This CDR3 region has 18 residues. Germline V CDR1 and CDR2: MGHRA, YSYEKL. Unmatched junction bases numbered 13, after V lost 4 bases and J lost 2 bases. The CDR3 coding sequence is TGCGCCAGCAGCCCGCGCGTAGCGGGGATCTATACCTACAATGAGCAGTTCTTC. It codes for CASSPRVAGIYTYNEQFF.

The rearrangement links TRBV5-1 to TRBJ1-1; perhaps TRBD1 as D (5 bases). Trimming pared 0 bases from V and 1 base from J, leaving 13 bases between. This CDR3 spans 16 amino acids. The germline V gene encodes CDR1 SGHRS and CDR2 YFSETQ. In DNA form, the CDR3 reads TGCGCCAGCAGCTTGGTAACAGGTGGTCGGAACACTGAAGCTTTCTTT. Its protein is CASSLVTGGRNTEAFF.

The chain employs TRBV9 and TRBJ2-5; D is uncertain. Trimming took off 2 bases at V and 2 bases at J, with 7 bases between the two ends. From germline, CDR1 is SGDLS and CDR2 YYNGEE. CDR3 length: 13 residues. The CDR3 protein is CASSVGPQETQYF. The CDR3 DNA reads as TGTGCCAGCAGCGTGGGTCCGCAAGAGACCCAGTACTTC.

The chain links TRBV5-5 to TRBJ2-7, with D hard to call. This CDR3 is built from 14 residues. CDR1 and CDR2 from the germline V gene are SGHKS and YYEKEE (reference sequence). Between the trimmed V and J ends, which lost 1 base and 4 bases, there was a span of 12 bases. The CDR3: CASSLSDKIYEQYF. Here the CDR3 DNA reads TGTGCCAGCAGCTTGAGCGATAAGATATACGAGCAGTACTTC.

To note about this clone: This specimen includes other DNA sequences encoding the same CDR3. This chain connects TRBV6-4 to TRBJ2-3; D is uncertain. V dropped 4 bases and J dropped 1 base, with 9 bases sitting between them. This CDR3 has 14 residues. The germline CDR1 and CDR2 sequences are MRHNA and SNTAGT. Here the CDR3 DNA reads TGTGCCAGCAGTGCCGAACTTGGCACAGATACGCAGTATTTT. Its protein product is CASSAELGTDTQYF.

The J gene is TRBJ2-3, the V gene TRBV28; perhaps TRBD2 as D (5 bases). This CDR3 region has 17 residues. Trimming shortened V by 1 base and J by 5 bases, and 19 bases separated the two germline ends. CDR1 and CDR2 from the germline V gene are MDHEN and SYDVKM. The CDR3, as DNA: TGTGCCAGCAGTTTATTTCGGGGTGGCTGGGTAGGAGATACGCAGTATTTT. Protein: CASSLFRGGWVGDTQYF.

The J gene is TRBJ2-3, the V gene TRBV4-1; a possible D gene is TRBD2 (6 bases). This CDR3 is 16 amino acids long. Trimming removed 0 bases at V and 1 base at J, with 11 bases between. Germline-derived CDR1 and CDR2 are MGHRA and YSYEKL. CDR3 sequence (DNA): TGCGCCAGCAGCCAAGAATCAGGAGGGGGCACAGATACGCAGTATTTT. This encodes CASSQESGGGTDTQYF.